This paragraph reports one T cell receptor (beta chain). Germline V gene data show CDR1 as SGHRS and CDR2 as YFSETQ. After removal of 4 bases from V and 2 bases from J, the junction contained 4 bases not matched to a gene. The CDR3 runs to 15 residues. The data stem from a study of control samples from healthy donors and cancer patients. Sequenced by immunoSEQ multiplex PCR; TCRdb stores in-frame clones only, minus some. The top ten clones hold 4% to 4.5% of a sample with some 100,000 clones, about nine tenths of them seen once. The sequence was collected from a human donor in good health. The donor label of this sample is uncertain. Sequencing was carried out using blood. V usage is TRBV5-1 and J usage is TRBJ2-5; 11 bases are a match to TRBD1. The CDR3 DNA is TGCGCCAGCAGCCAAGGACAGGGGGCTCAAGAGACCCAGTACTTC. Its translation: CASSQGQGAQETQYF.